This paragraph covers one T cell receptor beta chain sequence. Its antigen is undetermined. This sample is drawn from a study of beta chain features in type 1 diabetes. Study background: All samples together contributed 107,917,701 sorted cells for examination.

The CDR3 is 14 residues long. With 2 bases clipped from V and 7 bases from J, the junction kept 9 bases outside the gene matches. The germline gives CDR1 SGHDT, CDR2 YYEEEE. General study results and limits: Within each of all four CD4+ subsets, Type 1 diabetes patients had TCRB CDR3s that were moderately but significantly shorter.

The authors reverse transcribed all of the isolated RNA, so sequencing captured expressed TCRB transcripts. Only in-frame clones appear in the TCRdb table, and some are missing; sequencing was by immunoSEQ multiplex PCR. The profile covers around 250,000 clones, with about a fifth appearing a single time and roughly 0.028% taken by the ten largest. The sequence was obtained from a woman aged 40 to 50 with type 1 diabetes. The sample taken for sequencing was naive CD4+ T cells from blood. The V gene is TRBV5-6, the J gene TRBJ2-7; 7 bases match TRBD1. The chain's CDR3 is CASSFPGTVGEQYF. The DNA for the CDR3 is TGTGCCAGCAGCTTCCCCGGGACAGTGGGGGAGCAGTACTTC. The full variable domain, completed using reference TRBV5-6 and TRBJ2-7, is DAGVTQSPTHLIKTRGQQVTLRCSPKSGHDTVSWYQQALGQGPQFIFQYYEEEERQRGNFPDRFSGHQFPNYSSELNVNALLLGDSALYLCASSFPGTVGEQYFGPGTRLTVT.